This TCR beta chain was found in a study of beta chain features in type 1 diabetes. Overall study results and limits: Shortening of TCRB CDR3s, moderate but significant, appeared in all four CD4+ subsets of Type 1 diabetes patients.

Via the markers CD45RO/CCR7/CD25/CD127/CD95/CD27, stem cell-like memory, regulatory, central memory and naive CD4+ cells were sorted. Germline CDR1 is SGHDT and CDR2 is YYEEEE. There are 13 residues in the CDR3. V was trimmed by 6 bases and J by 0 bases, leaving 9 bases between them. Investigators reverse transcribed all isolated RNA, so they sequenced expressed TCRB transcripts. TCRdb's copy holds only in-frame clones and misses some; the assay was immunoSEQ multiplex PCR. The sample consists of 300,000 to 350,000 clones, roughly a tenth of them appearing once. Points on this clone: Its antigen is undetermined.

The sequence derives from a man aged 30-40 years with type 1 diabetes. The chain uses TRBV5-6 and TRBJ1-1; tentatively, D is TRBD1 (5 bases). Sequenced input: central memory CD4+ T cells from blood. The CDR3 DNA follows: TGTGCCAGCAAGACAGCGATGAACACTGAAGCTTTCTTT. Its translation is CASKTAMNTEAFF.